This note documents a single T cell receptor beta chain sequence. It has no known antigen specificity. No base quality information exists; no much larger clone differs at one position. The record originates from a study of cytomegalovirus exposure and HLA in healthy donors (dated by TCRdb to about 2017). Regarding the complete study: An earlier analysis of some 600 of the donors reported under 300 Gb of sequence data and around 100 million unique TCR beta sequences obtained from about 170 million T cells. The T cell repertoires of roughly 660 subjects were profiled by immunosequencing and related to cytomegalovirus serostatus. Both class I and class II loci were covered by HLA typing, at four-digit resolution. Of the approximately 370 genotyped donors, less than 85% were placed in the genetic ancestry cluster associated with self-reported Caucasian donors. In addition to the first cohort of around 670 subjects, a separate validation cohort of 100 to 150 different subjects was used. To predict cytomegalovirus infection status, the study combined high-throughput TCR immunosequencing, statistical association of individual TCRs with disease status, and machine learning. Typing coverage differed by locus: A, B, C, DRB1 and DQB1 were typed in about 620-630 donors, DQA1 in 500 to 550, DPA1 in some 600, and DPB1 in 400 to 490. Around 330 gigabases of sequencing data and 70 million to 100 million unique TCR sequences made up an early release that covered under 750 HLA-typed donors. In the later analysis, no new phenotypic data were used to find candidate immune exposures; instead, reliance was placed on TCR beta sequences and their occurrence across donors. Donor age, sex, ethnicity and CMV serostatus were compiled alongside the repertoire data. The aim of the study was to test whether cataloging public T cell receptors could identify signatures of past pathogen exposure. On average, around 200,000 unique TCR beta nucleotide sequences were sequenced per donor among more than 350 genotyped donors of the cohort, with roughly 20% of those sequences being non-productive. Every discovery cohort repertoire had been produced on one sequencing platform. A later analysis re-examined previously published TCR beta repertoires from hundreds of donors and added high-resolution HLA genotyping to investigate patterns of TCR occurrence. Genome-wide SNP genotypes for about 60% of the roughly 670 donors were used in a later genetic analysis, which treated that subset as a discovery cohort. Several DR-DQ haplotypes were handled as single units for association and clustering because linkage in the cohort was strong. An earlier analysis of 587 of the donors used high-throughput TCR beta sequencing to judge whether each TCR beta V gene segment behaved as functional or pseudogenic. On the study overall, not on this receptor specifically: The cohort was sequenced for TCR beta chains only, and without alpha or paired-chain data the features that could be detected were limited. In a later genetic analysis, fewer N-insertions in productive TCRs were reported among donors in an Asian-associated ancestry cluster than the roughly 710-donor mean. When HLA alleles, especially DR and DQ, strongly co-occurred, attributing TCR associations to individual alleles was difficult. A group of highly shared sequence variants was considered likely to be a technical artifact of the sequencing pipeline. A later analysis found that most CMV-associated TCR beta chains appeared HLA-restricted, with HLA associations seemingly driven largely by CMV exposure. Across donors, most TCR sequences were observed very rarely, whereas some public TCRs were present in many individuals. Because HLA typing was missing for some donors at each locus, association tests included only the typed subset. Correlated functional status among segregating V segments might reflect linkage disequilibrium, but an unknown experimental factor could not be ruled out. The only immune exposure information available for the cohort was CMV serostatus. In an earlier analysis of 450 to 750 of the donors, most TCR beta V segments appeared in productive rearrangements about 87% or about 30% of the time, broadly matching IMGT annotations. It was suggested by the authors that the approach could potentially be generalized to other disease states and immunological phenotypes. A further reported finding was that TCR beta sequences accurately predicted the HLA-A and HLA-B alleles for most subjects in the first cohort. Three of the identified cytomegalovirus-associated TCR beta chains were confirmed in vitro to be specific for cytomegalovirus antigens. The study gave a list of some 150 TCR beta chains associated with cytomegalovirus. Sequencing depth was assumed to be roughly uniform across donors in the presence/absence analyses, though that assumption may not hold. A later analysis found that HLA-associated TCR beta chains were more clonally expanded and had lower generation probabilities than equally common non-associated chains. The earlier analysis of a few hundred of the donors excluded approximately 15 rarely observed V segments, including chromosome 9 orphons, because counts were too low. An association between a missense DCLRE1C variant and V-gene and J-gene trimming of TCR beta chains was found in a later genetic analysis and replicated in an independent cohort. A later analysis reported that several top co-occurrence clusters appeared linked to parvovirus B19, influenza, CMV and Epstein-Barr virus. The 87-base-pair reads could not distinguish some IMGT-functional V segments, including TRBV6-2 and TRBV6-3, so those segments were excluded. The classifier was reported to diagnose cytomegalovirus status with high specificity and sensitivity in both the original cohort and the validation cohort. In a later analysis, some 18,000 TCR beta sequences were associated with specific HLA alleles at a false discovery rate of 0.05. In a later analysis, the rate of TCR association differed among HLA loci, with DRB1 alleles having the most associated TCRs and HLA-C alleles having the fewest.

The cohort comprised hundreds of healthy bone marrow donors. Cohort members were all nominally healthy when sampled, although unrecorded immune exposures were likely present. The donor was CMV seropositive and was included in the group of some 290 seropositive cohort members. Each donor provided a peripheral blood sample, and peripheral blood mononuclear cells were used for TCR beta sequencing. Genomic DNA extraction from the blood cell samples was performed with the Qiagen DNeasy Blood Extraction Kit. The germline V gene yields SGHAT for CDR1 and FQNNGV for CDR2. Germline trimming amounts to 6 bases on V and 4 bases on J, with 3 as the count of junction bases outside the gene matches. From the cysteine through the phenylalanine, the CDR3 covers 12 amino acids. Only the CDR3 portion is preserved as DNA: 36 bases, with reading frame beginning at the first base. The library was made by the immunoSEQ multiplex PCR assay. For the multiplex PCR, a mixture combining 60 forward primers for TCR Vbeta segments and 13 reverse primers for TCR Jbeta segments was used. The CDR3 region of rearranged TCR beta genes was amplified from genomic DNA with a multiplex PCR assay. Amplified TCR beta libraries were sequenced as 87-base-pair reads on the Illumina HiSeq System. The original methods were these. A later analysis counted about 80 million unique TCR beta chains across the 500 to 850 repertoires, and some 12 million of these chains were shared by at least two donors. Raw reads were error-corrected and collapsed into unique sequences with a nearest-neighbor algorithm that merged closely related sequences to remove PCR and sequencing errors. CDR3 sequences were aligned to IMGT reference sequences to assign V, D and J gene segments. For a sequence to be retained, a match of at least six nucleotides to both a V gene segment and a J gene segment was required. A rearrangement counted as productive if the CDR3 had no stop codons and remained in frame with V and J, and every other rearrangement counted as non-productive. Following IMGT convention, CDR3 was defined as the stretch from the second conserved V-encoded cysteine up to the conserved J-encoded phenylalanine. The earlier analysis of 587 of the donors excluded sequences that lacked an unambiguous match to a single V gene segment. In an earlier analysis of approximately 590 of the donors, V segments were called functional above 56.7% productive rearrangements and were called segregating when the between-donor standard deviation exceeded 5%. To diagnose cytomegalovirus status from the catalog of TCR beta chain sequences, a statistical classification framework was built. A later analysis assigned V and J genes by comparing TCR nucleotide sequences with IMGT/GENE-DB human TR gene sequences. Using the TCRdist pipeline, a later analysis assigned CDR3 sequences along with most-parsimonious VDJ recombination scenarios. A later analysis defined each TCR beta chain by its CDR3 amino acid sequence plus V-gene family, and excluded reads lacking a unique V-gene family. As a way to deal with suspected cross-contamination and a sequencing artifact, a later analysis dropped hundreds of nucleotide sequences that were highly shared and had low generation probability. A later analysis calculated a clonal expansion index for each public chain from normalized within-repertoire ranks of inferred template counts. In a later analysis, generation probabilities were computed with a VDJ recombination model fitted to out-of-frame rearrangements, and the resulting probabilities were checked against IGoR. A later analysis scored TCR-TCR, TCR-HLA and TCR-CMV co-occurrence with hypergeometric tests, applying a repertoire-size bias correction to TCR pairs. In a later analysis, false discovery rates were estimated by permuting HLA or CMV assignments 20 times. A later analysis grouped co-occurring TCRs with DBSCAN, adding TCRdist sequence similarity when clustering within HLA-allele-positive subsets. For co-occurrence clustering, repertoires with fewer than 30,000 or more than 120,000 public chains were excluded, along with four to six repertoires with anomalous nucleotide sharing. This is the immuneACCESS table as TCRdb keeps it, with only in-frame sequences that have V and J called. A part of the clones is gone; compared with another copy, unresolved V genes explain less than half, and the rest is unexplained. V and J calls plus clone size are reproduced from that table; the DNA served to infer D and trimming. The sample table contains around 110,000 clones; only one count was recorded for 70% to 80% of them. Around 4.4% of the sample belongs to the ten largest clones.

This TCR was sampled from a man under 40 in good health and CMV-seropositive. The chain is assembled from TRBV11-2 and TRBJ2-7; TRBD1 fits 7 bases in the junction. The specimen sequenced was PBMCs. The CDR3 here reads CASRWDSYEQYF. At the DNA level, the sequence is TGTGCCAGCAGATGGGACAGTTACGAGCAGTACTTC.